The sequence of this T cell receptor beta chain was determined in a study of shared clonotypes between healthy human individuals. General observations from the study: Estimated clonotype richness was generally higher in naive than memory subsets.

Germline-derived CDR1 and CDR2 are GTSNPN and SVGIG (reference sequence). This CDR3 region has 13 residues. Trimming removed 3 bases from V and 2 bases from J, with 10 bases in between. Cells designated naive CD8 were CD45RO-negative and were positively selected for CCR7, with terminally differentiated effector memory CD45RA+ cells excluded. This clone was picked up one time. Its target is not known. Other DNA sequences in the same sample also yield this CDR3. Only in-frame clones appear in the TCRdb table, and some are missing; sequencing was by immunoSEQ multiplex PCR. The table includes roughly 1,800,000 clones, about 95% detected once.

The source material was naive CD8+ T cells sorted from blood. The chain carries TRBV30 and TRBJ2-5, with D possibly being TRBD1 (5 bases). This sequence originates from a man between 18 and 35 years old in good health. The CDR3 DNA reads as TGTGCCTGGAGCCCCGACAGTCAAGAGACCCAGTACTTC. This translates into CAWSPDSQETQYF.